The source of this T cell receptor (beta chain) is a study of CD8+ T cells in alopecia areata. Study-wide findings and caveats: Persistence in scalp and blood during tofacitinib was observed for many expanded lesional clones. Having just one nonresponder leaves the connection between baseline CD8+ expansion and response unresolved.

RNA extraction and reverse transcription yielded cDNA as sequencing template. Using immunoSEQ multiplex PCR, the repertoire was profiled, and TCRdb retains in-frame clones only, with some absent. The table includes approximately 180,000 clones, around 60% detected once. V lost 8 bases to trimming and J lost 4 bases, with 13 bases between them. Germline V gene data show CDR1 as SGHAT and CDR2 as FQNNGV. CDR3 length: 13 amino acids. Notes on this clone: As yet, its antigen is unknown.

Treatment noted: oral pan-JAK inhibitor, 5-10 mg twice daily. Peripheral blood samples and lesional scalp punch biopsies were obtained from alopecia areata patients. The sample here was CD4+ T cells sorted from blood, taken around week 47, from a patient treated with tofacitinib. The sequence was collected from a human donor with alopecia areata. The chain carries TRBV11-2 and TRBJ2-3; a possible D gene is TRBD2 (6 bases). The CDR3 coding sequence is TGTGCCAGCTTTGGAGGGGAGGCAGATACGCAGTATTTT. Translating it yields CASFGGEADTQYF.